Presented here are 15 T cell receptor beta chains from one specimen sequenced in a study of blood T cell repertoires in COVID-19. Here immunoSEQ multiplex PCR was the method, and the copy in TCRdb shows in-frame clones only, minus some. The sample holds 200,000 to 250,000 clones, approximately 77% seen once. Sequenced sample: peripheral blood. These receptors all come from an elderly woman with acute or convalescent COVID-19.

J is TRBJ2-5 and V is TRBV5-6, with a possible D match to TRBD1 (6 bases). V was shortened by 3 bases and J by 4 bases, with 16 bases between the two germline ends. The CDR3 loop spans 15 amino acids. CDR1 is SGHDT and CDR2 is YYEEEE in the germline V gene. CDR3 nucleotide sequence: TGTGCCAGCAGCTGGGGGCGGGTTCGGAGAGAGACCCAGTACTTC. Its protein product is CASSWGRVRRETQYF.

The rearrangement uses TRBV9 and TRBJ2-5, with D possibly being TRBD1 (5 bases). Germline-derived CDR1 and CDR2 are SGDLS and YYNGEE. The V and J ends lost 0 bases and 0 bases respectively, with 9 bases between them. CDR3 length: 15 amino acids. CDR3 sequence (DNA): TGTGCCAGCAGCGTAGGGGCAGGGCACCAAGAGACCCAGTACTTC. Its translation: CASSVGAGHQETQYF. Based on the CDR3 plus reference TRBV9 and TRBJ2-5, the full variable domain is DSGVTQTPKHLITATGQRVTLRCSPRSGDLSVYWYQQSLDQGLQFLIQYYNGEERAKGNILERFSAQQFPDLHSELNLSSLELGDSALYFCASSVGAGHQETQYFGPGTRLLVL.

This chain connects TRBV4-3 to TRBJ1-5, with D uncertain. Per germline, CDR1 LGHNA and CDR2 YSLEER. The CDR3 is made up of 14 amino acids. V lost 0 bases and J lost 6, with 9 bases in between. The CDR3 bases are TGCGCCAGCAGCCAAGATTTGGTCAGTCAGCCCCAGCATTTT. This encodes CASSQDLVSQPQHF.

This clone was found once. J is TRBJ1-6 and V is TRBV27; D might be TRBD1 (5 bases). Germline V gives CDR1 MNHEY, CDR2 SMNVEV (reference sequence). The V end lost 6 bases, the J end lost 0 bases, and 21 bases lay between the germline ends. This CDR3 has 19 residues. Written as DNA, the CDR3 is TGTGCCAGCAGCCCCTACTGGAGCCGGGGGAGCTCCTATAATTCACCCCTCCACTTT. Protein: CASSPYWSRGSSYNSPLHF.

The table lists this clone with a count of one. The V call is TRBV21-1, the J call TRBJ2-7; the table assigns TRBD2, which was not confirmed against the DNA. TRBV21-1 is termed a pseudogene. The CDR3 is made up of 15 amino acids. The CDR3 DNA reads as TGTGCCAGCAGCAAAATCCTTGCCTGGCCGCGGGAGCAGTACTTC. Translation gives CASSKILAWPREQYF.

This chain uses TRBV19 with TRBJ1-1; D unresolved. V was trimmed by 2 bases and J by 6 bases, leaving 16 bases between them. CDR3 size: 15 residues. Per the germline V gene, CDR1 is LNHDA and CDR2 is SQIVND (reference sequence). The CDR3 bases are TGTGCCAGTAGTATATCAGACTCCCATTTGGCTGAAGCTTTCTTT. Encoded protein: CASSISDSHLAEAFF.

The chain recombines TRBV3-1 (or the pseudogene TRBV3-2) with TRBJ1-4; D gene unclear. Germline V gene sequence: CDR1 LGHDT, CDR2 YNNKEL (reference sequence). This CDR3 spans 17 amino acids. Trimming shortened V by 0 bases and J by 0 bases, and 11 bases separated the two germline ends. CDR3 region: CASSQESGKATNEKLFF. The CDR3 DNA reads TGTGCCAGCAGCCAAGAATCCGGGAAGGCAACTAATGAAAAACTGTTTTTT.

A few counts support this clone. The rearrangement links TRBV18 to TRBJ2-1; 8 bases match TRBD1. The CDR3 length is 15 residues. The V gene's germline CDR1 is KGHSH and CDR2 LQKENI. Unmatched junction bases numbered 5, after V lost 3 bases and J lost 4 bases. CDR3 protein: CASSPEGQEYNEQFF. CDR3 DNA: TGTGCCAGCTCACCTGAGGGACAGGAGTACAATGAGCAGTTCTTC.

The V and J genes are TRBV7-2 and TRBJ2-7; 11 bases fit TRBD2. The CDR3 has 14 residues. Germline trimming cut 2 bases from V and 3 bases from J; bases unmatched to any gene: 0. Germline CDR1 and CDR2: SGHTA and FQGNSA. The CDR3 bases are TGTGCCAGCAGCTTAACTAGCGGGGGCTACGAGCAGTACTTC. Translation: CASSLTSGGYEQYF.

The chain combines TRBV18 with TRBJ1-2; a possible D gene is TRBD1 (6 bases). From germline, CDR1 is KGHSH and CDR2 LQKENI. V lost 0 bases and J 5 bases, leaving 13 bases between the germline ends. CDR3 length: 15 amino acids. CDR3: CASSPPAGQSYGYTF. CDR3 DNA: TGTGCCAGCTCACCACCGGCAGGACAGAGTTATGGCTACACCTTC.

This clone was seen a handful of times. CDR3 sequence reads: CASSQARGLGEQYF. DNA of the CDR3: TGTGCCAGCAGCCAAGCCCGCGGGTTGGGCGAGCAGTACTTC. The chain uses TRBV3-1 (or the pseudogene TRBV3-2) and TRBJ2-7, with D possibly being TRBD2 (5 bases). The germline gives CDR1 LGHDT, CDR2 YNNKEL (reference sequence). V lost 1 base to trimming and J lost 6 bases, with 13 bases between them. The CDR3 runs to 14 residues.

The gene calls are TRBV4-3 and TRBJ2-2; 7 bases line up with TRBD1. The V segment lost 10 bases and the J segment 4 bases; nucleotides outside the gene matches: 9. Germline values: CDR1 LGHNA, CDR2 YSLEER. This CDR3 contains 14 residues. CDR3: CATGQTGTTGELFF. The CDR3 nucleotides are TGCGCCACCGGGCAGACAGGGACCACCGGGGAGCTGTTTTTT.

The gene calls are TRBV11-2 and TRBJ2-7; D is possibly TRBD2 (5 bases). Trimming cost V 1 base and J 3 bases, with 10 bases left between them. The CDR3 is made up of 14 amino acids. In germline, CDR1 is SGHAT, CDR2 FQNNGV. CDR3 amino acids: CASSLGGNDYEQYF. CDR3 in DNA: TGTGCCAGCAGCTTAGGAGGGAACGACTACGAGCAGTACTTC.

A remark on this clone: Additional DNA sequences in this sample encode the identical CDR3. The chain employs TRBV7-2 and TRBJ1-1, with D possibly matching TRBD1 (6 bases). V was shortened by 4 bases and J by 0 bases, with 9 bases between the two germline ends. This CDR3 is built from 14 residues. In germline, CDR1 is SGHTA, CDR2 FQGNSA. CDR3 amino acids: CASSWGQLNTEAFF. The CDR3, as DNA: TGTGCCAGCAGCTGGGGACAATTGAACACTGAAGCTTTCTTT. Looking up the rest from reference TRBV7-2 and TRBJ1-1 gives the full variable domain: GAGVSQSPSNKVTEKGKDVELRCDPISGHTALYWYRQSLGQGLEFLIYFQGNSAPDKSGLPSDRFSAERTGGSVSTLTIQRTQQEDSAVYLCASSWGQLNTEAFFGQGTRLTVV.

This clone has only a few counts. The chain links TRBV2 to TRBJ1-2; D is undetermined. Trimming stripped 7 bases from V and 2 bases from J, with 8 bases between. Germline V gene lookup returns CDR1 SNHLY and CDR2 FYNNEI. The CDR3 contains 12 residues. CDR3 in amino acids: CASKSQNYGYTF. In DNA, the CDR3 is TGTGCCAGCAAGTCACAGAACTATGGCTACACCTTC.